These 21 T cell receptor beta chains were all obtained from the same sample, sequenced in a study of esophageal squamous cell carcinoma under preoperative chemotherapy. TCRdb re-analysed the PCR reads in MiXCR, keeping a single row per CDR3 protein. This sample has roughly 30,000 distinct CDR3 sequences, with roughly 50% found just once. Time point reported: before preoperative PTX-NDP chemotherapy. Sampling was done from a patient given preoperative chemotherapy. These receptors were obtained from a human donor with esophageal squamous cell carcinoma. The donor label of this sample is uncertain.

Here the CDR3 reads CASSLDAGIPTGELFF. The CDR3 coding sequence is TGTGCCAGCAGCTTAGATGCGGGTATCCCGACCGGGGAGCTGTTTTTT. The chain joins TRBV7-2 to TRBJ2-2; TRBD2 is a possible D gene (5 bases). Trimming took off 1 base at V and 5 bases at J, with 14 bases between the two ends. Looked up from germline, CDR1 is SGHTA and CDR2 is FQGNSA. The CDR3 has 16 residues. Complete variable domain (other parts from reference TRBV7-2 and TRBJ2-2): GAGVSQSPSNKVTEKGKDVELRCDPISGHTALYWYRQSLGQGLEFLIYFQGNSAPDKSGLPSDRFSAERTGGSVSTLTIQRTQQEDSAVYLCASSLDAGIPTGELFFGEGSRLTVL.

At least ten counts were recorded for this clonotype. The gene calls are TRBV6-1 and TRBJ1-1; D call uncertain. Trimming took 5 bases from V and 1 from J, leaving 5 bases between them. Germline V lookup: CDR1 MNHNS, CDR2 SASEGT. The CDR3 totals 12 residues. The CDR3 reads CASSRRNTEAFF. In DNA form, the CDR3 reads TGTGCCAGCAGTCGTAGGAACACTGAAGCTTTCTTT.

The CDR3: CASSPDDGVAGHQETQYF. The CDR3 bases are TGTGCCAGCAGCCCCGACGATGGAGTGGCGGGTCACCAAGAGACCCAGTACTTC. The V call is TRBV7-8, the J call TRBJ2-5, with D possibly TRBD2 on 5 matching bases. The V gene's germline CDR1 is SGHVS and CDR2 FQNEAQ. The length of the CDR3 is 18 residues. Trimming cost V 5 bases and J 0 bases, with 22 bases left between them.

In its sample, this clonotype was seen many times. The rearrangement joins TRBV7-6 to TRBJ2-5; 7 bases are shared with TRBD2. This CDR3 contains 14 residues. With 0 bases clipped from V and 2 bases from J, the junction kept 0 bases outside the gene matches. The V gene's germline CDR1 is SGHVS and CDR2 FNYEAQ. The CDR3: CASSLAGGQETQYF. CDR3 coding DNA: TGTGCCAGCAGCTTAGCGGGGGGGCAAGAGACCCAGTACTTC.

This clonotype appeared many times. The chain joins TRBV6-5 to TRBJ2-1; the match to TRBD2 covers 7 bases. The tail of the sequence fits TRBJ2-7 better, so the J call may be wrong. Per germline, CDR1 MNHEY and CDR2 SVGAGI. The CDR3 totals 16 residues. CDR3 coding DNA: TGTGCCAGCAGTTACTGGACCGGGGGGAGCTCCTACGAGCAGTACTTC. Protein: CASSYWTGGSSYEQYF.

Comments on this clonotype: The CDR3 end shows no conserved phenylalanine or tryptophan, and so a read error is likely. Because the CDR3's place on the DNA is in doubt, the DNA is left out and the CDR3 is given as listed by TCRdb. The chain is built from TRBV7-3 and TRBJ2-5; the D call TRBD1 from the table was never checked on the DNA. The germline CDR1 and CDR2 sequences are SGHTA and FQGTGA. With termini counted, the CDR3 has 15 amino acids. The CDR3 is CASSFHGTFPTTRLL.

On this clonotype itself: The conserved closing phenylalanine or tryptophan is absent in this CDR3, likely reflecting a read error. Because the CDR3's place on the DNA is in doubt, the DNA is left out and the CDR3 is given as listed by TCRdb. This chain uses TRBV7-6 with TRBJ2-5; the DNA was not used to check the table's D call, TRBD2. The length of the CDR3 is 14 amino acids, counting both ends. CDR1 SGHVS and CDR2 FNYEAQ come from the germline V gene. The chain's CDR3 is CASSARSDAGTRYL.

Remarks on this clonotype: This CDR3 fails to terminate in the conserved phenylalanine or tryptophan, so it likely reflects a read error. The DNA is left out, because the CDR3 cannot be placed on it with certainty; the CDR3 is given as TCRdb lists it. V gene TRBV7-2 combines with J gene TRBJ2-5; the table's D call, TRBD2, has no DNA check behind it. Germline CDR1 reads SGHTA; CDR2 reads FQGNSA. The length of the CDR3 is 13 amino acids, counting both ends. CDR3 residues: CASSLVGGGATLT.

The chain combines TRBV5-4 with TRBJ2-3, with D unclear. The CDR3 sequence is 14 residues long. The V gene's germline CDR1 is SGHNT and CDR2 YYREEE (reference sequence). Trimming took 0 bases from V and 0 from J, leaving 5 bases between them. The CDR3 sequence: CASSLAGSTDTQYF. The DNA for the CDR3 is TGTGCCAGCAGCTTGGCGGGCAGCACAGATACGCAGTATTTT.

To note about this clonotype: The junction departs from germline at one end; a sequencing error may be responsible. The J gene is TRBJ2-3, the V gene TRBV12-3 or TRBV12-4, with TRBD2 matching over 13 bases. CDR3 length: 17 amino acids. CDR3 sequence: CACSPGLAGTSPDTQYF. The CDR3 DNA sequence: TGTGCCTGCAGTCCGGGACTAGCGGGAACTAGCCCAGATACGCAGTATTTC.

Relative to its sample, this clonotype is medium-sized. CDR3 in DNA: TGTGCCAGCAGCTTATCTAGCGGACCCACAGATACGCAGTATTTT. The encoded protein is CASSLSSGPTDTQYF. V is TRBV7-2 and J is TRBJ2-3, with 7 bases fitting TRBD2. CDR3 length equals 15 residues. Germline CDR1 reads SGHTA; CDR2 reads FQGNSA. Trimming at V came to 2 bases and at J to 2 bases, leaving 4 bases not matched to a gene. The whole variable domain, filled in from reference TRBV7-2 and TRBJ2-3, reads GAGVSQSPSNKVTEKGKDVELRCDPISGHTALYWYRQSLGQGLEFLIYFQGNSAPDKSGLPSDRFSAERTGGSVSTLTIQRTQQEDSAVYLCASSLSSGPTDTQYFGPGTRLTVL.

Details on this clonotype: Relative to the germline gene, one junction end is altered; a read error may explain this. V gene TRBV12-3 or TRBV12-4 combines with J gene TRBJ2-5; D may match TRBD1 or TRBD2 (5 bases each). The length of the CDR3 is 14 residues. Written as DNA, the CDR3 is TGTGCCGGTACCGCGCCCCGGGACCAAGAGACTCAGTACTTC. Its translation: CAGTAPRDQETQYF.

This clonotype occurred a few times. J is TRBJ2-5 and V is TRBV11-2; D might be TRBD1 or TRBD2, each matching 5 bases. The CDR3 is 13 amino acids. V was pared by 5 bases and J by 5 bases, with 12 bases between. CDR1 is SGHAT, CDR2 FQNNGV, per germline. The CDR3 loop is CASSRDGRETQYF. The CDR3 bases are TGTGCCAGCAGCCGGGACGGTCGGGAGACCCAGTACTTC. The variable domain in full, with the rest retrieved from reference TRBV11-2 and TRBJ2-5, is EAGVAQSPRYKIIEKRQSVAFWCNPISGHATLYWYQQILGQGPKLLIQFQNNGVVDDSQLPKDRFSAERLKGVDSTLKIQPAKLEDSAVYLCASSRDGRETQYFGPGTRLLVL.

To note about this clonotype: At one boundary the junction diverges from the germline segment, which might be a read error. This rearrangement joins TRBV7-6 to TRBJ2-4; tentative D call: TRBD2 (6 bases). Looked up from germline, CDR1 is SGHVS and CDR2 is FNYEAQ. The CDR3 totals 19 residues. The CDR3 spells CASSLDPPIPGGAQDIQYF. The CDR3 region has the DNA TGTGCCAGCAGCTTGGATCCGCCCATCCCCGGGGGTGCCCAAGACATCCAGTACTTC.

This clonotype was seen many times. CDR3 in DNA: TGTGCCAGCACCCGCTCCGGGAAAACCTACGAGCAGTACTTC. Protein product: CASTRSGKTYEQYF. This rearrangement joins TRBV6-1 to TRBJ2-7, with D tentatively TRBD2 (5 bases). Germline V gives CDR1 MNHNS, CDR2 SASEGT. The CDR3 runs to 14 residues. Trimming left V 7 bases short and J 2 bases short, with 15 bases between.

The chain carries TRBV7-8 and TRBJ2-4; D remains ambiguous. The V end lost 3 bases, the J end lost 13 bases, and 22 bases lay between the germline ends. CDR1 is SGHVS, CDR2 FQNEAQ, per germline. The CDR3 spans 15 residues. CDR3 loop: CASSLQLRATNTQYF. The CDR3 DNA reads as TGTGCCAGCAGCTTGCAGCTGCGAGCCACAAATACGCAGTACTTC.

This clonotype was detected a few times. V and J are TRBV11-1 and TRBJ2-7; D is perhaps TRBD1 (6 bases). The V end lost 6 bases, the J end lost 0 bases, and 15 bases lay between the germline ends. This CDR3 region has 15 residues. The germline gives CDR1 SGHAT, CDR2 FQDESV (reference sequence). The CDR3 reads CASSLKRDTSYEQYF. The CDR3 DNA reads TGTGCCAGCAGTTTAAAGAGGGACACCTCCTACGAGCAGTACTTC.

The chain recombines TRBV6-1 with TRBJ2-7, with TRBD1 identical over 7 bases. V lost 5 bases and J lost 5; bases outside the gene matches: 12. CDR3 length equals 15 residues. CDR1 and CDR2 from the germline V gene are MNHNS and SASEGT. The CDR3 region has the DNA TGTGCCAGCAGTCCTTTGGACAGGCTTCCTAACGAGCAGTACTTC. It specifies CASSPLDRLPNEQYF.

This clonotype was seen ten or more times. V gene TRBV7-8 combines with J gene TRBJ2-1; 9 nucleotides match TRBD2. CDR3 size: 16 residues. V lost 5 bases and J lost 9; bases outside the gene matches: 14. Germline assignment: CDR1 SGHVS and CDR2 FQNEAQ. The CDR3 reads CASSQLGVAGVVEQFF. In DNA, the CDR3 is TGTGCCAGCAGCCAACTTGGGGTAGCGGGAGTGGTTGAGCAGTTCTTC.

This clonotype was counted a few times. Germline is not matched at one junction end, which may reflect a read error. The CDR3 nucleotides are TGTGCCAGCAGCTTGGGCCAGTGGGCCACAGATACGCAGTATTTC. This gives the protein CASSLGQWATDTQYF. V gene TRBV7-8 combines with J gene TRBJ2-3; no definite D call. Germline V gene data show CDR1 as SGHVS and CDR2 as FQNEAQ. This CDR3 contains 15 residues.

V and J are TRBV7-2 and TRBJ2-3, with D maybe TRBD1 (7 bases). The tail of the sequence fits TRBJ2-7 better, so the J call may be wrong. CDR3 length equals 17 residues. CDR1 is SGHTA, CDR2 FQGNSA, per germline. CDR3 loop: CASSEGIGGGGTDTQYF. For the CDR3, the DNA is TGTGCCAGCAGCGAGGGGATAGGGGGTGGGGGGACAGATACGCAGTACTTC.